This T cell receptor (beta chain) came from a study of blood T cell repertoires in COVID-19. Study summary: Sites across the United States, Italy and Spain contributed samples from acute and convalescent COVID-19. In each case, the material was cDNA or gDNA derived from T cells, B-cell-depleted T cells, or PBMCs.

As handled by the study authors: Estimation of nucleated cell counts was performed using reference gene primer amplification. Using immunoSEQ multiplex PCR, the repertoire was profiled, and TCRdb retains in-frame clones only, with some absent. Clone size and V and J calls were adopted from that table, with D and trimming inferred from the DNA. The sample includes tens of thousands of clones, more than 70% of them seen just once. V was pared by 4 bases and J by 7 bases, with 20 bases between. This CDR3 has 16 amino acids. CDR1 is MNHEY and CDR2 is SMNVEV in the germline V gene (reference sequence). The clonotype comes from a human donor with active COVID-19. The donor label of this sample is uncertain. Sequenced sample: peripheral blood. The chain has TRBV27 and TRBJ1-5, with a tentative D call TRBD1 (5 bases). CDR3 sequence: CASSSIGGAGWQPQHF. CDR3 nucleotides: TGTGCCAGCAGTTCAATCGGTGGGGCAGGGTGGCAGCCCCAGCATTTT.